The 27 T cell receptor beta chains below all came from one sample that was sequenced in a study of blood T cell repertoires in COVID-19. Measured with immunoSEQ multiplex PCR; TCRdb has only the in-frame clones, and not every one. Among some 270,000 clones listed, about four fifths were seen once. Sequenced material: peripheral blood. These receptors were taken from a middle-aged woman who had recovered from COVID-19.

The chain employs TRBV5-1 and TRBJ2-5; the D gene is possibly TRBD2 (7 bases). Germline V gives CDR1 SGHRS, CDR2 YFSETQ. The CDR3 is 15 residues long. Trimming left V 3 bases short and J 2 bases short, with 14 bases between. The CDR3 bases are TGCGCCAGCAGCTGGAGGGGGGGCAAACAAGAGACCCAGTACTTC. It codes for CASSWRGGKQETQYF.

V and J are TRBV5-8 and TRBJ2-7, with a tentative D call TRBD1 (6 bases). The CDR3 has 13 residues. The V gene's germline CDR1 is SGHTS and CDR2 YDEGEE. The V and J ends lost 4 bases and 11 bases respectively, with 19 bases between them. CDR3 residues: CASSPVGAAFEYF. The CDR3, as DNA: TGTGCCAGCAGCCCGGTGGGGGCAGCCTTCGAGTACTTC. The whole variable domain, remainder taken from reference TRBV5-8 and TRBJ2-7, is EAGVTQSPTHLIKTRGQQATLRCSPISGHTSVYWYQQALGLGLQFLLWYDEGEERNRGNFPPRFSGRQFPNYSSELNVNALELEDSALYLCASSPVGAAFEYFGPGTRLTVT.

The CDR3, as DNA: TGTGCCAGCAGTGAAAGTCTGGAGACGTCGGCTTTCTTT. Its protein is CASSESLETSAFF. This chain uses TRBV6-1 with TRBJ1-1; D is ambiguous. From germline, CDR1 is MNHNS and CDR2 SASEGT. V dropped 2 bases and J dropped 11 bases, with 15 bases sitting between them. The CDR3 length is 13 residues.

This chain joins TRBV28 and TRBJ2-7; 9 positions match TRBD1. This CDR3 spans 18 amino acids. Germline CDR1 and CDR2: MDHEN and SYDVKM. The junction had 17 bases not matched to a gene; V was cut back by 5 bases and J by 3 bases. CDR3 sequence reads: CASSLDRGVPLTYYEQYF. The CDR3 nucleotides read TGTGCCAGCAGTCTCGACAGGGGGGTACCTCTCACCTACTACGAGCAGTACTTC. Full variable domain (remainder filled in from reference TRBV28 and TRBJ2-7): DVKVTQSSRYLVKRTGEKVFLECVQDMDHENMFWYRQDPGLGLRLIYFSYDVKMKEKGDIPEGYSVSREKKERFSLILESASTNQTSMYLCASSLDRGVPLTYYEQYFGPGTRLTVT.

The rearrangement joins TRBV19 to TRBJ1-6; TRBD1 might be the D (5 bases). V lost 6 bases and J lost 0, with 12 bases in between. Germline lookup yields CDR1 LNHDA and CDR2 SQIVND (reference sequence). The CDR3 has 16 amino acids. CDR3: CASSPTESSYNSPLHF. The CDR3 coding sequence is TGTGCCAGTAGCCCGACAGAGAGCTCCTATAATTCACCCCTCCACTTT.

As DNA, the CDR3 is TGTGCCAGCAGTAGACGTACTGGGGGGAGAACTGAAGCTTTCTTT. Protein product: CASSRRTGGRTEAFF. The V and J genes are TRBV5-6 and TRBJ1-1, with D possibly TRBD1 on 5 matching bases. There are 15 residues in the CDR3. CDR1 and CDR2 from the germline V gene are SGHDT and YYEEEE. Trimming left V 5 bases short and J 5 bases short, with 19 bases between.

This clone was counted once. For the CDR3, the DNA is TGTGCCAGCAGTCGCCCCCCGGGACAGGGTAGGGGGCTCCAAGAGACCCAGTACTTC. Its protein is CASSRPPGQGRGLQETQYF. The V call is TRBV28, the J call TRBJ2-5, with 9 bases aligning to TRBD1. This CDR3 spans 19 amino acids. In germline, CDR1 is MDHEN, CDR2 SYDVKM. The J segment lost 1 base and the V segment lost 5 bases, leaving 17 bases of the junction unmatched.

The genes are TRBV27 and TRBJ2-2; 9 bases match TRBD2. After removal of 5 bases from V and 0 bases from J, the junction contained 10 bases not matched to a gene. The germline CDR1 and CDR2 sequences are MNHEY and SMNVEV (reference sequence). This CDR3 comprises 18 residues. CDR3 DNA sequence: TGTGCCAGCAGTACCCGGGGGGGACTAGCTTCGAACACCGGGGAGCTGTTTTTT. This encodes CASSTRGGLASNTGELFF.

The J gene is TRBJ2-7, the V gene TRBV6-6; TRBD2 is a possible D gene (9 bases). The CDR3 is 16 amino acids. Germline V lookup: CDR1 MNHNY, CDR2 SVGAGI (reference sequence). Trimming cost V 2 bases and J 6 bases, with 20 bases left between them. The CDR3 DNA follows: TGTGCCAGCAGTTACGCGGGGGGGCGGACAGGGATCGAGCAGTACTTC. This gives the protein CASSYAGGRTGIEQYF.

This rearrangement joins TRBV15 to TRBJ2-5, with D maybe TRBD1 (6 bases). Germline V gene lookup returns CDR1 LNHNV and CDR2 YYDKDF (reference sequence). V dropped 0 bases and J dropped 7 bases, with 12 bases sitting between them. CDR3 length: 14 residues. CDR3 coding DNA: TGTGCCACCAGCAGAGACAGGGGCCCCGGGACCCAGTACTTC. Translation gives CATSRDRGPGTQYF. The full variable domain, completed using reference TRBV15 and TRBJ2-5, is DAMVIQNPRYQVTQFGKPVTLSCSQTLNHNVMYWYQQKSSQAPKLLFHYYDKDFNNEADTPDNFQSRRPNTSFCFLDIRSPGLGDTAMYLCATSRDRGPGTQYFGPGTRLLVL.

Here the CDR3 reads CASRTGGHNYGYTF. In DNA form, the CDR3 reads TGTGCCAGCAGAACGGGGGGGCATAACTATGGCTACACCTTC. The J gene is TRBJ1-2, the V gene TRBV6-5; a weak D match, TRBD1 (6 bases). The CDR3 length is 14 residues. CDR1 and CDR2 (germline): MNHEY, SVGAGI. The V gene lost 6 bases and the J gene lost 1 base, with 12 bases spanning the gap.

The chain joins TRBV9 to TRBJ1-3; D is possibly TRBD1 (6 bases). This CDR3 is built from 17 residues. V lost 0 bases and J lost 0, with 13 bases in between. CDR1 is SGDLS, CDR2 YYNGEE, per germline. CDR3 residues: CASSVGGGRGSGNTIYF. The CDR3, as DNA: TGTGCCAGCAGCGTAGGCGGGGGCAGGGGCTCTGGAAACACCATATATTTT. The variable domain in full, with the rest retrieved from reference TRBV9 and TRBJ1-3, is DSGVTQTPKHLITATGQRVTLRCSPRSGDLSVYWYQQSLDQGLQFLIQYYNGEERAKGNILERFSAQQFPDLHSELNLSSLELGDSALYFCASSVGGGRGSGNTIYFGEGSWLTVV.

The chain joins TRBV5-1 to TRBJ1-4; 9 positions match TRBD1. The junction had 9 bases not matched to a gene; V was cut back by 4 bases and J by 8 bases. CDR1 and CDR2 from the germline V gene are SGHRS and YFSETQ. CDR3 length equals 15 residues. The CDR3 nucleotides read TGCGCCAGCAGCAACACAGGGGGCAAGGAGGAAAAACTGTTTTTT. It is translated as CASSNTGGKEEKLFF. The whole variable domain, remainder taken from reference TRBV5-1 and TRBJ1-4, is KAGVTQTPRYLIKTRGQQVTLSCSPISGHRSVSWYQQTPGQGLQFLFEYFSETQRNKGNFPGRFSGRQFSNSRSEMNVSTLELGDSALYLCASSNTGGKEEKLFFGSGTQLSVL.

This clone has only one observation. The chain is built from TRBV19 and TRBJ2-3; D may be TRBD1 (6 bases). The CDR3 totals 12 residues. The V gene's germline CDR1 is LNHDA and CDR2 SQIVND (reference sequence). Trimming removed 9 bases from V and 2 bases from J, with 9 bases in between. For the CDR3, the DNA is TGTGCCAGCAACAGGGACACAGATACGCAGTATTTT. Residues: CASNRDTDTQYF.

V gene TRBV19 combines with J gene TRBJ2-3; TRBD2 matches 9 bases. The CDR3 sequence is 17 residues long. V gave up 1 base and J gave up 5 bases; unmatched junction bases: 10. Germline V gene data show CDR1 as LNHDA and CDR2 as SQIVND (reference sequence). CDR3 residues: CASSIATAGGPGDTQYF. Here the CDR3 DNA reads TGTGCCAGTAGTATAGCAACGGCGGGGGGGCCGGGAGATACGCAGTATTTT.

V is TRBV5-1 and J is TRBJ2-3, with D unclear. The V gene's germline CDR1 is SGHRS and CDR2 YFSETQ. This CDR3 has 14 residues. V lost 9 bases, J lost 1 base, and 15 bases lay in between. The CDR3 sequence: CATSESVGTDTQYF. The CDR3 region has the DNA TGCGCCACCTCCGAGTCGGTGGGCACAGATACGCAGTATTTT.

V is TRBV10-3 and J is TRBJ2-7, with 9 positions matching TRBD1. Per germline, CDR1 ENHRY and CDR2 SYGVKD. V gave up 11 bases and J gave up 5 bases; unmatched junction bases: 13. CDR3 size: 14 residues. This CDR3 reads CAVTPGTGSDEQYF. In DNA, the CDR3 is TGTGCCGTCACCCCCGGGACAGGGTCTGACGAGCAGTACTTC.

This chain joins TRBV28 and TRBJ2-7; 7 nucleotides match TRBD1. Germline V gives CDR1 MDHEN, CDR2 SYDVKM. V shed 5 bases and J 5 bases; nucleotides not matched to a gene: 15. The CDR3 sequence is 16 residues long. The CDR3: CASSADRVRGSDEQYF. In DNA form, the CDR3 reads TGTGCCAGCAGTGCAGACAGGGTAAGGGGGTCGGACGAGCAGTACTTC.

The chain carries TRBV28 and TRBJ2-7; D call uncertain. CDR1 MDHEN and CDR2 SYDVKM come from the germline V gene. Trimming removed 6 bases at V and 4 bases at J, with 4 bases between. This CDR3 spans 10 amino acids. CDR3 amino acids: CASSRYEQYF. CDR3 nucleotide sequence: TGTGCCAGCAGCCGGTACGAGCAGTACTTC.

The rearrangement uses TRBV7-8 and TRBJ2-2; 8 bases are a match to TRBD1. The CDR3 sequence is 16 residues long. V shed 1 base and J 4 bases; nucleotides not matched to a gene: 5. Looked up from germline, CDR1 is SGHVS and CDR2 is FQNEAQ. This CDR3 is CASSLGTGSFTGELFF. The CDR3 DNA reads TGTGCCAGCAGCTTAGGGACAGGGAGCTTCACCGGGGAGCTGTTTTTT.

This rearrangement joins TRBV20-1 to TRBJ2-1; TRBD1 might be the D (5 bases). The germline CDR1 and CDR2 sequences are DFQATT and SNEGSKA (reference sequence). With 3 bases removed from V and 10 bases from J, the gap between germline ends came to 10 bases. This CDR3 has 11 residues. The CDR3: CSASSTEEQFF. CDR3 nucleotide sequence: TGCAGTGCTAGCTCGACAGAAGAGCAGTTCTTC.

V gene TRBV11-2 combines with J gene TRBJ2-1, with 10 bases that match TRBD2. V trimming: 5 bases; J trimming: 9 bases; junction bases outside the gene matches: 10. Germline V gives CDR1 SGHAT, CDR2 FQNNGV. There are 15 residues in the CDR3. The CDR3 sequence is CASSNRAGGPLEQFF. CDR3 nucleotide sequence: TGTGCCAGCAGCAACCGAGCGGGGGGGCCGCTTGAGCAGTTCTTC.

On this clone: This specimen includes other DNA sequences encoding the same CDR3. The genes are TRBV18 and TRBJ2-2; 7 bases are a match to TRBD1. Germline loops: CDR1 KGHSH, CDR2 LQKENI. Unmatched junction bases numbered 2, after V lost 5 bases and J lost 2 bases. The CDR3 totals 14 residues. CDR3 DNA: TGTGCCAGCTCAAGACAGGGCAACACCGGGGAGCTGTTTTTT. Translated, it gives CASSRQGNTGELFF. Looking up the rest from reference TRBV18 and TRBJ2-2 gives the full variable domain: NAGVMQNPRHLVRRRGQEARLRCSPMKGHSHVYWYRQLPEEGLKFMVYLQKENIIDESGMPKERFSAEFPKEGPSILRIQQVVRGDSAAYFCASSRQGNTGELFFGEGSRLTVL.

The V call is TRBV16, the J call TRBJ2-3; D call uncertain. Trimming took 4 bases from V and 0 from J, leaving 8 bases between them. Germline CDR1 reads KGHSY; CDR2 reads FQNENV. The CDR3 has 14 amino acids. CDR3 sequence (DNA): TGTGCCAGCAGCCCCCAGTCTAGCACAGATACGCAGTATTTT. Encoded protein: CASSPQSSTDTQYF.

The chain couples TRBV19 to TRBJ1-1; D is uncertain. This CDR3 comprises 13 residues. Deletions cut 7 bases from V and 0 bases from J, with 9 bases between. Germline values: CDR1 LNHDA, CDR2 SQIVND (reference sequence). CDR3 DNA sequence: TGTGCCAGTACCGTCGGTGTGAACACTGAAGCTTTCTTT. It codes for CASTVGVNTEAFF.

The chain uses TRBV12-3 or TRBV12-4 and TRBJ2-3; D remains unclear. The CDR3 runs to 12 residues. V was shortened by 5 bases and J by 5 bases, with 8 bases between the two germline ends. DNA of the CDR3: TGTGCCAGCAGTCTGACTCTAGATACGCAGTATTTT. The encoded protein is CASSLTLDTQYF.

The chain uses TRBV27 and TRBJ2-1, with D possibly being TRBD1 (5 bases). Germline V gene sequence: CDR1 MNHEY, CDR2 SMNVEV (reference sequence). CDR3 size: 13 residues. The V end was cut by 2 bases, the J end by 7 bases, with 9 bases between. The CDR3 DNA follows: TGTGCCAGCAGTTTACCAGGGTGGAATGAGCAGTTCTTC. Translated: CASSLPGWNEQFF.